Shown below are 32 T cell receptor beta chains from a single sample sequenced in a study of cytomegalovirus exposure and HLA in healthy donors. In the PCR, 60 Vbeta and 13 Jbeta primers were used. Data came from immunoSEQ multiplex PCR; TCRdb stores just in-frame clones and leaves some out. The sample records roughly 140,000 clones, around 73% being singletons. Sample: PBMCs. The receptor set was obtained from a human donor in good health.

The rearrangement links TRBV6-6 to TRBJ2-7; D is possibly TRBD1 (7 bases). The CDR3 has 13 residues. Germline V CDR1 and CDR2: MNHNY, SVGAGI (reference sequence). Trimming removed 6 bases from V and 6 bases from J, with 15 bases in between. The CDR3, as DNA: TGTGCCAGCAGCATAAGACAGGGAGGCGAGCAGTACTTC. It yields the protein CASSIRQGGEQYF.

The chain combines TRBV6-6 with TRBJ1-2, with 8 bases identical to TRBD1. The CDR3 covers 15 residues. Trimming took 8 bases from V and 8 from J; bases not matched to a gene: 16. The V gene's germline CDR1 is MNHNY and CDR2 SVGAGI (reference sequence). The DNA for the CDR3 is TGTGCCAGCCCGGACGACAGGGGCCGCTTGGGGGGCTACACCTTC. Translation: CASPDDRGRLGGYTF.

CDR3 amino acids: CASSDSPDSPLHF. CDR3 DNA sequence: TGTGCCAGCAGTGACTCCCCGGATTCACCCCTCCACTTT. The chain has TRBV6-4 and TRBJ1-6; D call uncertain. Germline CDR1 reads MRHNA; CDR2 reads SNTAGT. This CDR3 is 13 amino acids long. The V and J ends lost 0 bases and 8 bases respectively, with 5 bases between them.

The chain couples TRBV9 to TRBJ1-2, with 7 bases lining up with TRBD1. The CDR3 sequence is 14 residues long. CDR1 is SGDLS and CDR2 is YYNGEE in the germline V gene. V was clipped by 3 bases and J by 1 base; unmatched bases: 3. The CDR3 DNA sequence: TGTGCCAGCAGCGGGGGACAGATTAACTATGGCTACACCTTC. Translating gives CASSGGQINYGYTF.

The chain is built from TRBV9 and TRBJ2-1, with 13 bases matching TRBD2. This CDR3 has 17 residues. CDR1 and CDR2 (germline): SGDLS, YYNGEE. V shed 0 bases and J 3 bases; nucleotides not matched to a gene: 3. CDR3 in DNA: TGTGCCAGCAGCGTAGCCGGACTAGCGGGGGACTACAATGAGCAGTTCTTC. As protein: CASSVAGLAGDYNEQFF. Full variable domain (outside the CDR3, taken from reference TRBV9 and TRBJ2-1): DSGVTQTPKHLITATGQRVTLRCSPRSGDLSVYWYQQSLDQGLQFLIQYYNGEERAKGNILERFSAQQFPDLHSELNLSSLELGDSALYFCASSVAGLAGDYNEQFFGPGTRLTVL.

For the CDR3, the DNA is TGCGCCAGCAGCCTACGGTTCAATGAGCAGTTCTTC. Translation gives CASSLRFNEQFF. The chain uses TRBV4-1 and TRBJ2-1; D unresolved. The CDR3 length is 12 residues. Looked up from germline, CDR1 is MGHRA and CDR2 is YSYEKL. Trimming cost V 4 bases and J 6 bases, with 7 bases left between them.

V is TRBV27 and J is TRBJ2-5; 12 nucleotides align to TRBD1. V gave up 3 bases and J gave up 9 bases; unmatched junction bases: 5. From germline, CDR1 is MNHEY and CDR2 SMNVEV (reference sequence). CDR3 length equals 14 residues. CDR3 bases: TGTGCCAGCAGTTTGGCTAGGGACAGGGGGCCCCAGTACTTC. It translates to CASSLARDRGPQYF.

The V and J genes are TRBV2 and TRBJ1-1; 7 nucleotides match TRBD1. The CDR3 loop spans 15 amino acids. Germline V lookup: CDR1 SNHLY, CDR2 FYNNEI. V lost 6 bases to trimming and J lost 0 bases; unmatched junction nucleotides: 7. CDR3 sequence reads: CASRQGSIMNTEAFF. DNA of the CDR3: TGTGCCAGCAGACAGGGGAGCATCATGAACACTGAAGCTTTCTTT.

This rearrangement joins TRBV5-1 to TRBJ1-2; possibly TRBD1 for D (5 bases). Germline CDR1 SGHRS, CDR2 YFSETQ. Trimming cost V 7 bases and J 4 bases, with 17 bases left between them. CDR3 length equals 14 residues. The CDR3 region has the DNA TGCGCCAGCCGAGATTCGGGGGGGTCCTATGGCTACACCTTC. Its translation: CASRDSGGSYGYTF. Based on the CDR3 plus reference TRBV5-1 and TRBJ1-2, the full variable domain is KAGVTQTPRYLIKTRGQQVTLSCSPISGHRSVSWYQQTPGQGLQFLFEYFSETQRNKGNFPGRFSGRQFSNSRSEMNVSTLELGDSALYLCASRDSGGSYGYTFGSGTRLTVV.

This clone was observed a single time. The rearrangement joins TRBV27 to TRBJ2-7; a possible D gene is TRBD2 (6 bases). The V gene lost 1 base and the J gene lost 3 bases, with 13 bases spanning the gap. Per the germline V gene, CDR1 is MNHEY and CDR2 is SMNVEV (reference sequence). The CDR3 covers 15 residues. The CDR3 nucleotides read TGTGCCAGCAGTTTATTTGAGGGAGGTGGCTACGAGCAGTACTTC. Translated: CASSLFEGGGYEQYF.

This clone was picked up a small number of times. The J gene is TRBJ1-1, the V gene TRBV7-9; D is uncertain. This CDR3 has 13 amino acids. The germline V gene has CDR1 SEHNR and CDR2 FQNEAQ (reference sequence). The germline V and J ends were trimmed by 4 bases and 1 base, with 7 bases remaining between them. The CDR3: CASSSSGNTEAFF. DNA of the CDR3: TGTGCCAGCAGCTCCTCGGGGAACACTGAAGCTTTCTTT.

This chain joins TRBV2 and TRBJ1-3; 7 positions agree with TRBD1. This CDR3 is built from 18 residues. Germline values: CDR1 SNHLY, CDR2 FYNNEI. V lost 6 bases and J lost 0; bases outside the gene matches: 14. CDR3 protein: CASRVLKTDRNSGNTIYF. The DNA of the CDR3 is TGTGCCAGCAGAGTACTAAAAACGGACAGGAACTCTGGAAACACCATATATTTT.

V and J are TRBV4-2 and TRBJ1-1, with a weak D call TRBD1 (5 bases). The CDR3 extends over 13 amino acids. CDR1 is LGHNA and CDR2 is YNFKEQ in the germline V gene. The germline V and J ends were trimmed by 0 bases and 11 bases, with 13 bases remaining between them. CDR3 DNA sequence: TGTGCCAGCAGCCAAGAATGGGGGGGTAGCGCTTTCTTT. This gives the protein CASSQEWGGSAFF.

V and J are TRBV19 and TRBJ2-1; TRBD1 matches 8 bases. The CDR3 runs to 11 residues. Germline CDR1 reads LNHDA; CDR2 reads SQIVND (reference sequence). V lost 7 bases to trimming and J lost 9 bases; unmatched junction nucleotides: 2. CDR3: CASTDRGEQFF. The CDR3 DNA sequence: TGTGCCAGTACCGACAGGGGTGAGCAGTTCTTC.

The genes are TRBV5-1 and TRBJ2-7, with D possibly matching TRBD1 (6 bases). Per the germline V gene, CDR1 is SGHRS and CDR2 is YFSETQ. Trimming took off 4 bases at V and 1 base at J, with 9 bases between the two ends. The CDR3 contains 13 residues. The CDR3 sequence is CASSADSSYEQYF. The CDR3 DNA follows: TGCGCCAGCAGCGCGGACAGTTCCTACGAGCAGTACTTC.

This chain uses TRBV4-1 with TRBJ2-3; tentatively, D is TRBD2 (6 bases). V shed 4 bases and J shed 1 base, with 18 bases lying between them. CDR3 length equals 17 residues. Germline V gives CDR1 MGHRA, CDR2 YSYEKL. The CDR3 loop is CASSPTPGGVGTDTQYF. The CDR3 nucleotides are TGCGCCAGCAGCCCGACCCCTGGCGGGGTGGGCACAGATACGCAGTATTTT.

The chain has TRBV6-5 and TRBJ2-3; TRBD1 matches 7 bases. This CDR3 has 13 amino acids. After removal of 5 bases from V and 3 bases from J, the junction contained 2 bases not matched to a gene. The germline V gene encodes CDR1 MNHEY and CDR2 SVGAGI. CDR3 in DNA: TGTGCCAGCAGTCAGGACAGGACAGATACGCAGTATTTT. This gives the protein CASSQDRTDTQYF.

V is TRBV29-1 and J is TRBJ2-7; 10 nucleotides match TRBD1. V gave up 0 bases and J gave up 2 bases; unmatched junction bases: 4. The CDR3 runs 15 residues. Per the germline V gene, CDR1 is SQVTM and CDR2 is ANQGSEA. The CDR3 sequence: CSVEDGGQGTYEQYF. The DNA of the CDR3 is TGCAGCGTTGAAGATGGGGGACAGGGGACCTACGAGCAGTACTTC.

This clone appeared a few times. J is TRBJ1-2 and V is TRBV6-5; unclear D gene. Germline V gene sequence: CDR1 MNHEY, CDR2 SVGAGI. V was pared by 8 bases and J by 6 bases, with 10 bases between. This CDR3 region has 11 residues. The DNA of the CDR3 is TGTGCCAGCGGGAGGTTCGATGGCTACACCTTC. Its translation: CASGRFDGYTF.

This chain connects TRBV5-1 to TRBJ2-5, with 12 positions matching TRBD2. V dropped 4 bases and J dropped 3; count of bases not matched to a gene: 1. Germline lookup yields CDR1 SGHRS and CDR2 YFSETQ. The CDR3 consists of 14 residues. The CDR3 DNA reads TGCGCCAGCAGCGGACTAGCGGGGAAAGAGACCCAGTACTTC. Its translation is CASSGLAGKETQYF.

This sequence joins TRBV30 and TRBJ1-1, with 7 bases matching TRBD1. The germline gives CDR1 GTSNPN, CDR2 SVGIG (reference sequence). This CDR3 region has 11 residues. The junction had 4 bases not matched to a gene; V was cut back by 3 bases and J by 9 bases. As DNA, the CDR3 is TGTGCCTGGAGCGTAGGGGGCCAAGCTTTCTTT. This sequence encodes CAWSVGGQAFF.

J is TRBJ2-5 and V is TRBV7-3; maybe TRBD1 (5 bases). V was shortened by 5 bases and J by 4 bases, with 11 bases between the two germline ends. The CDR3 sequence is 13 residues long. The germline CDR1 and CDR2 sequences are SGHTA and FQGTGA. Here the CDR3 reads CASSTTVAETQYF. The CDR3 region has the DNA TGTGCCAGCAGCACGACAGTAGCAGAGACCCAGTACTTC.

The rearrangement uses TRBV7-9 and TRBJ2-7, with D unresolved. CDR1 is SEHNR and CDR2 is FQNEAQ in the germline V gene (reference sequence). CDR3 size: 12 residues. Trimming shortened V by 11 bases and J by 2 bases, and 13 bases separated the two germline ends. This CDR3 is CACTIGAYEQYF. The DNA for the CDR3 is TGTGCCTGCACGATCGGAGCCTACGAGCAGTACTTC.

The chain couples TRBV4-1 to TRBJ1-6; tentative D call: TRBD1 (5 bases). CDR3 size: 15 residues. Trimming pared 4 bases from V and 0 bases from J, leaving 7 bases between. Per the germline V gene, CDR1 is MGHRA and CDR2 is YSYEKL. This chain's CDR3 is CASSRTSSYNSPLHF. CDR3 sequence (DNA): TGCGCCAGCAGCCGGACAAGCTCCTATAATTCACCCCTCCACTTT.

The chain joins TRBV7-6 to TRBJ2-5; D possibly corresponds to TRBD2 (5 bases). V lost 5 bases to trimming and J lost 5 bases, with 24 bases between them. This CDR3 is built from 17 residues. Per germline, CDR1 SGHVS and CDR2 FNYEAQ. CDR3: CASSLEPRRHPGETQYF. The CDR3 nucleotides read TGTGCCAGCAGCCTTGAACCAAGGAGGCACCCTGGGGAGACCCAGTACTTC.

The gene calls are TRBV5-4 and TRBJ2-2, with a possible D match to TRBD2 (5 bases). CDR3 length: 14 residues. Trimming took 2 bases from V and 6 from J, leaving 11 bases between them. Germline V CDR1 and CDR2: SGHNT, YYREEE (reference sequence). The CDR3 here is CASSLRGQPGELFF. As DNA, the CDR3 is TGTGCCAGCAGCTTACGGGGTCAGCCCGGGGAGCTGTTTTTT.

The rearrangement uses TRBV6-5 and TRBJ2-7, with D maybe TRBD1 (6 bases). This CDR3 has 15 amino acids. Germline V gene sequence: CDR1 MNHEY, CDR2 SVGAGI. Between the trimmed V and J ends, which lost 1 base and 4 bases, there was a span of 14 bases. As DNA, the CDR3 is TGTGCCAGCAGTTACTACCGGGACATTGGGTACGAGCAGTACTTC. It specifies CASSYYRDIGYEQYF.

This clone appeared a few times. The rearrangement joins TRBV6-1 to TRBJ1-1; 9 nucleotides agree with TRBD1. Germline V gene lookup returns CDR1 MNHNS and CDR2 SASEGT. The junction had 4 bases not matched to a gene; V was cut back by 3 bases and J by 2 bases. The CDR3 extends over 15 amino acids. The CDR3 region is CASSDKTGGNTEAFF. DNA for the CDR3: TGTGCCAGCAGTGATAAGACAGGGGGTAACACTGAAGCTTTCTTT.

The chain links TRBV7-9 to TRBJ2-7; 8 bases are a match to TRBD2. Per germline, CDR1 SEHNR and CDR2 FQNEAQ (reference sequence). This CDR3 has 14 amino acids. V shed 3 bases, J shed 2 bases, and the junction held 3 bases outside the gene matches. CDR3 DNA: TGTGCCAGCAGCTTCGGACTAGCTCCCTACGAGCAGTACTTC. Encoded protein: CASSFGLAPYEQYF.

The V gene is TRBV9, the J gene TRBJ1-2; 8 bases match TRBD1. The CDR3 sequence is 13 residues long. The V segment lost 4 bases and the J segment 6 bases; nucleotides outside the gene matches: 5. The germline CDR1 and CDR2 sequences are SGDLS and YYNGEE. Written as DNA, the CDR3 is TGTGCCAGCAGCCTACTGGACAGGGATGGCTACACCTTC. Translation: CASSLLDRDGYTF. The whole variable domain, remainder taken from reference TRBV9 and TRBJ1-2, is DSGVTQTPKHLITATGQRVTLRCSPRSGDLSVYWYQQSLDQGLQFLIQYYNGEERAKGNILERFSAQQFPDLHSELNLSSLELGDSALYFCASSLLDRDGYTFGSGTRLTVV.

A remark on this clone: At one end, the junction sequence differs from germline, possibly due to a read error. The chain employs TRBV7-9 and TRBJ1-4; D not resolved. This CDR3 spans 12 amino acids. CDR1 is SEHNR, CDR2 FQNEAQ, per germline (reference sequence). DNA for the CDR3: TGTTCCAGCAGCTTAGGGAGTGAAAAACTGTTTTTT. It is translated as CSSSLGSEKLFF.

This clone was counted only a few times. The chain joins TRBV6-5 to TRBJ2-7; 7 bases are shared with TRBD1. CDR1 is MNHEY, CDR2 SVGAGI, per germline. This CDR3 spans 15 amino acids. J lost 9 bases, V lost 6 bases, and 17 bases had no gene match. Here the CDR3 DNA reads TGTGCCAGCAGCTCCCTACCGGGACAGCCGAGGGTGCAGTACTTC. This codes for CASSSLPGQPRVQYF.